The present TCR beta chain was sequenced within a study of control samples from healthy donors and cancer patients. Method: immunoSEQ multiplex PCR; TCRdb's copy keeps in-frame clones and lacks some. Among roughly 26,000 clones listed, roughly 85% were seen once. This CDR3 is 15 amino acids long. Per the germline V gene, CDR1 is SEHNR and CDR2 is FQNEAQ (reference sequence). The ends were cut back, 0 bases at V and 6 bases at J, with 9 bases in the middle. This clonotype was sampled from a woman aged 55-75 years with head and neck cancer. The specimen sequenced was PBMCs. This chain connects TRBV7-9 to TRBJ1-6; D remains unclear. Here the CDR3 reads CASSLALTANSPLHF. CDR3 sequence (DNA): TGTGCCAGCAGCTTAGCACTAACGGCTAATTCACCCCTCCACTTT.